This TCR beta chain is drawn from a study of blood T cell repertoires in COVID-19. Whole-study context: Some COVID-19 samples were acute and others convalescent; all came from the United States, Italy and Spain.

Authors' methods: Reference gene primers were amplified, and this amplification served to estimate nucleated cell counts. Here immunoSEQ multiplex PCR was the method, and the copy in TCRdb shows in-frame clones only, minus some. V, J and clone size reflect that table, while D and trimming were determined from the DNA. The sample has about 64,000 clones, approximately 86% seen once. Trimming shortened V by 0 bases and J by 5 bases, and 8 bases separated the two germline ends. This CDR3 is 14 amino acids long. CDR1 is SGHTA and CDR2 is FQGTGA in the germline V gene. This clonotype was obtained from a man aged 40-55 years with acute or convalescent COVID-19. Sequencing was done on a sample of peripheral blood. The chain uses TRBV7-3 and TRBJ1-5; D gene ambiguous. The CDR3 sequence: CASSLTHSDQPQHF. CDR3 nucleotide sequence: TGTGCCAGCAGCTTAACCCACTCGGATCAGCCCCAGCATTTT.